This T cell receptor beta chain was captured in a study of vaccination and CD4 T cells after COVID-19. As to this clonotype: Its antigen is unidentified.

Treatment of the sample: approximately 11-day PBMC culture with coronavirus spike peptide pools or control peptides (ViraFEST assay). The unexposed donor gave CD4+ T cells before the COVID-19 pandemic (2011-2018). With the Oncomine TCR Beta short-read assay, DNA from cultured CD4+ T cells was sequenced. A single record per CDR3 protein comes from TCRdb applying MiXCR to the PCR reads. Among 7,000 to 8,500 distinct CDR3 sequences listed, 37% were seen once. The receptor's source is a human donor in good health. The sample consisted of CD4+ T cells from blood, cultured in vitro.

This CDR3 is CASWWSDGYTF. Here the CDR3 DNA reads TGTGCCAGCTGGTGGTCGGATGGCTACACCTTC. The genes are TRBV2 and TRBJ1-2, with D unclear. This CDR3 contains 11 residues. V lost 8 bases to trimming and J lost 6 bases, with 10 bases between them. Germline V gives CDR1 SNHLY, CDR2 FYNNEI.